Each of the 24 T cell receptor beta chains below was sequenced from the same sample in a study of shared clonotypes between healthy human individuals. Naive CD8 cells comprised CD45RO-negative, CCR7-positively selected cells, excluding terminally differentiated effector memory CD45RA+ cells. Data came from immunoSEQ multiplex PCR; TCRdb stores just in-frame clones and leaves some out. The data hold some 1,900,000 clones, with around 96% observed a single time. Material for sequencing was naive CD8+ T cells sorted from blood. Source of these receptors: a man aged 18 to 30 in good health.

Only one count was recorded for this clone. The V and J genes are TRBV4-3 and TRBJ2-5, with D unclear. Looked up from germline, CDR1 is LGHNA and CDR2 is YSLEER. The CDR3 sequence is 13 residues long. V was shortened by 4 bases and J by 3 bases, with 9 bases between the two germline ends. CDR3 residues: CASSLWNEETQYF. The CDR3, as DNA: TGCGCCAGCAGCCTGTGGAACGAAGAGACCCAGTACTTC.

The rearrangement uses TRBV13 and TRBJ2-3, with 12 bases identical to TRBD2. Germline V gene sequence: CDR1 PRHDT, CDR2 FYEKMQ (reference sequence). The junction had 2 bases not matched to a gene; V was cut back by 1 base and J by 0 bases. The CDR3 has 17 amino acids. CDR3 sequence (DNA): TGTGCCAGCAGCTTAGCCGGGACTAGCGGGAGCACAGATACGCAGTATTTT. It specifies CASSLAGTSGSTDTQYF.

The chain joins TRBV9 to TRBJ2-7, with D tentatively TRBD1 or TRBD2 (6 bases each). Deletions cut 0 bases from V and 3 bases from J, with 16 bases between. CDR1 is SGDLS, CDR2 YYNGEE, per germline. This CDR3 has 16 residues. The CDR3 sequence is CASSVGLGGEVYEQYF. The CDR3 DNA sequence: TGTGCCAGCAGCGTAGGTTTGGGGGGCGAAGTCTACGAGCAGTACTTC.

This sequence joins TRBV21-1 and TRBJ2-7; TRBD2 is the table's D call and was not checked against the DNA. TRBV21-1 is recorded as a pseudogene. The CDR3 is 14 residues long. CDR3 region: CASSKVKEWLKQYF. The CDR3, as DNA: TGTGCCAGCAGCAAAGTGAAGGAGTGGCTTAAGCAGTACTTC.

The chain couples TRBV27 to TRBJ1-1; 7 positions match TRBD1. CDR3 length: 11 residues. With 8 bases clipped from V and 7 bases from J, the junction kept 4 bases outside the gene matches. Germline V gene lookup returns CDR1 MNHEY and CDR2 SMNVEV (reference sequence). In DNA, the CDR3 is TGTGCCAGCTTCCAGGGGGTTGAAGCTTTCTTT. It specifies CASFQGVEAFF.

This rearrangement joins TRBV4-3 to TRBJ2-7; 7 bases line up with TRBD1. Germline CDR1 reads LGHNA; CDR2 reads YSLEER. This CDR3 has 14 residues. Trimming took 0 bases from V and 5 from J; bases not matched to a gene: 4. The chain's CDR3 is CASSQEGTADEQYF. As DNA, the CDR3 is TGCGCCAGCAGCCAAGAAGGGACAGCGGACGAGCAGTACTTC.

The CDR3 region is CASSREGGGVTEAFF. DNA of the CDR3: TGTGCCAGCAGCAGAGAGGGAGGAGGCGTCACTGAAGCTTTCTTT. This chain joins TRBV7-6 and TRBJ1-1; no reliable D call. CDR1 and CDR2 from the germline V gene are SGHVS and FNYEAQ. The CDR3 spans 15 residues. Trimming pared 5 bases from V and 4 bases from J, leaving 17 bases between.

The V gene is TRBV20-1, the J gene TRBJ1-1; D call uncertain. The germline V gene encodes CDR1 DFQATT and CDR2 SNEGSKA (reference sequence). V was trimmed by 1 base and J by 7 bases, leaving 7 bases between them. This CDR3 has 11 amino acids. The CDR3 nucleotides read TGCAGTGCTAGAGTGGACTATGAAGCTTTCTTT. Translation: CSARVDYEAFF.

A single count supports this clone. V and J are TRBV13 and TRBJ2-7; possibly TRBD1 or TRBD2 for D (5 bases each). Germline-derived CDR1 and CDR2 are PRHDT and FYEKMQ (reference sequence). This CDR3 comprises 15 residues. V shed 2 bases and J shed 2 bases, with 13 bases lying between them. In DNA, the CDR3 is TGTGCCAGCAGCTTACTTGGGCAGGGAGCCTACGAGCAGTACTTC. It is translated as CASSLLGQGAYEQYF.

Regarding this clone: This sample also contains other DNA sequences that code for the same CDR3. The rearrangement joins TRBV28 to TRBJ2-1; 7 bases fit TRBD2. In germline, CDR1 is MDHEN, CDR2 SYDVKM. The CDR3 is 13 residues long. After removal of 2 bases from V and 7 bases from J, the junction contained 2 bases not matched to a gene. CDR3 amino acids: CASSLGEGNEQFF. The CDR3 bases are TGTGCCAGCAGTTTAGGGGAGGGAAATGAGCAGTTCTTC.

The rearrangement joins TRBV7-8 to TRBJ1-5, with a weak D call TRBD1 (5 bases). V lost 1 base, J lost 4 bases, and 17 bases lay in between. From germline, CDR1 is SGHVS and CDR2 FQNEAQ. The CDR3 is 17 residues long. In DNA, the CDR3 is TGTGCCAGCAGCTTAGAGGGGCAGGGTTGGGTAAATCAGCCCCAGCATTTT. Its protein is CASSLEGQGWVNQPQHF.

This clone was seen once. Other nucleotide sequences in the sample specify the same CDR3. The rearrangement links TRBV7-9 to TRBJ1-1; weak D call: TRBD1 (6 bases). The CDR3 is made up of 12 amino acids. Trimming left V 0 bases short and J 8 bases short, with 7 bases between. Per the germline V gene, CDR1 is SEHNR and CDR2 is FQNEAQ (reference sequence). This CDR3 reads CASSLADREAFF. The CDR3 nucleotides read TGTGCCAGCAGCTTAGCAGACAGGGAAGCTTTCTTT.

Note on this clone: The same CDR3 also results from other DNA sequences found in this sample. This chain uses TRBV6-5 with TRBJ2-7; the D gene is possibly TRBD2 (6 bases). V was cut by 2 bases and J by 3 bases, with 11 bases left in between. Germline CDR1 reads MNHEY; CDR2 reads SVGAGI. The CDR3 extends over 14 amino acids. The CDR3 region has the DNA TGTGCCAGCAGTTACGGGCAGGGAGGCTACGAGCAGTACTTC. Translated: CASSYGQGGYEQYF.

The rearrangement joins TRBV2 to TRBJ1-5, with 9 bases lining up with TRBD1. CDR1 and CDR2 (germline): SNHLY, FYNNEI. J gave up 2 bases and V 7 bases, and 6 bases lay outside the gene matches. The CDR3 spans 15 residues. This CDR3 reads CASTLQGAGNQPQHF. DNA of the CDR3: TGTGCCAGCACTTTACAGGGGGCGGGCAATCAGCCCCAGCATTTT.

On this clone: This sample includes further DNA sequences coding for the same CDR3. The chain recombines TRBV27 with TRBJ1-5, with D hard to call. Germline CDR1 reads MNHEY; CDR2 reads SMNVEV (reference sequence). V was shortened by 8 bases and J by 0 bases, with 11 bases between the two germline ends. The CDR3 runs to 14 residues. CDR3 nucleotide sequence: TGTGCCAGCTCCCTAGGGATTAGCAATCAGCCCCAGCATTTT. Its translation is CASSLGISNQPQHF.

J is TRBJ2-2 and V is TRBV10-3; 8 positions match TRBD2. This CDR3 contains 17 residues. Germline V gene sequence: CDR1 ENHRY, CDR2 SYGVKD. The trim removed 2 bases at V and 1 base at J, leaving 6 bases unmatched. The CDR3 spells CAISERYSGENTGELFF. The DNA of the CDR3 is TGTGCCATCAGTGAGCGATATAGCGGGGAGAACACCGGGGAGCTGTTTTTT.

The chain employs TRBV18 and TRBJ1-1; a possible D gene is TRBD1 (5 bases). CDR3 length: 15 amino acids. Trimming shortened V by 0 bases and J by 0 bases, and 8 bases separated the two germline ends. The V gene's germline CDR1 is KGHSH and CDR2 LQKENI. The CDR3 sequence: CASSPPDTLNTEAFF. For the CDR3, the DNA is TGTGCCAGCTCACCACCGGACACCCTGAACACTGAAGCTTTCTTT.

The chain joins TRBV6-6 to TRBJ1-5; 7 nucleotides line up with TRBD1. Losses at the gene ends were 8 bases for V and 6 bases for J; bases not matched to a gene: 4. This CDR3 has 12 residues. Looked up from germline, CDR1 is MNHNY and CDR2 is SVGAGI (reference sequence). CDR3 in amino acids: CASGHRGQPQHF. CDR3 DNA sequence: TGTGCCAGCGGCCACAGGGGTCAGCCCCAGCATTTT.

The chain couples TRBV6-5 to TRBJ2-7; unclear D gene. The CDR3 runs to 13 residues. Per germline, CDR1 MNHEY and CDR2 SVGAGI. V dropped 0 bases and J dropped 6 bases, with 9 bases sitting between them. The DNA for the CDR3 is TGTGCCAGCAGTTACTCTCTCGGGCTCGAGCAGTACTTC. Amino acid sequence: CASSYSLGLEQYF.

This chain connects TRBV7-9 to TRBJ2-5; D remains ambiguous. Per the germline V gene, CDR1 is SEHNR and CDR2 is FQNEAQ (reference sequence). The CDR3 loop spans 17 amino acids. Trimming cost V 2 bases and J 0 bases, with 16 bases left between them. The CDR3 is CASSLFGQHPYQETQYF. Written as DNA, the CDR3 is TGTGCCAGCAGCTTATTCGGGCAGCACCCCTACCAAGAGACCCAGTACTTC.

J is TRBJ2-7 and V is TRBV6-1; tentatively, D is TRBD1 (6 bases). Trimming took 0 bases from V and 0 from J, leaving 15 bases between them. The CDR3 loop spans 17 amino acids. From germline, CDR1 is MNHNS and CDR2 SASEGT. The CDR3 loop reads CASSEADSGLSSYEQYF. For the CDR3, the DNA is TGTGCCAGCAGTGAAGCGGACAGCGGTCTAAGCTCCTACGAGCAGTACTTC.

Notes on this clone: Sequence at one end of the junction differs from germline and may be a read error. The rearrangement uses TRBV19 and TRBJ2-1; 10 bases align to TRBD2. The germline V gene has CDR1 LNHDA and CDR2 SQIVND (reference sequence). The CDR3 has 15 residues. The CDR3 coding sequence is TGTGCCAGTAGGATAGCGGGGGGCAATTACAATGAGCAGTTCTTC. This codes for CASRIAGGNYNEQFF.

The rearrangement uses TRBV27 and TRBJ2-1; D gene unclear. The CDR3 is 13 residues long. The germline V gene encodes CDR1 MNHEY and CDR2 SMNVEV (reference sequence). Trimming left V 8 bases short and J 0 bases short, with 8 bases between. The CDR3 loop is CASSVRSYNEQFF. CDR3 in DNA: TGTGCCAGCTCAGTTCGCTCCTACAATGAGCAGTTCTTC.

CDR3 DNA sequence: TGTGCCAGCAGTTGGGACAGCGCCTACGAGCAGTACTTC. Protein product: CASSWDSAYEQYF. The gene calls are TRBV27 and TRBJ2-7; TRBD1 matches 7 bases. The CDR3 is 13 amino acids. Germline V gene sequence: CDR1 MNHEY, CDR2 SMNVEV (reference sequence). The ends lost 4 bases at V and 2 bases at J; junction bases unmatched: 2.